The following is a T cell receptor (beta chain) sequence with its context. What it recognizes is unknown. The data were taken from a study of CD8 T cells in Susac syndrome. The overall study: Sequenced Susac syndrome patients included about six with clinically active disease and eight in remission.

General observations from the study: The authors acknowledged that the study's TCR sequencing and HLA analysis involved relatively few individuals.

RNA was extracted with the RNeasy kit, and a quantity of roughly 0.45 to 1 ug was reverse transcribed using random hexamers. A multiplex approach, immunoSEQ multiplex PCR, amplified TCR beta CDR3 across 54 Vbeta and 13 Jbeta. TCRdb passed the immunoSEQ multiplex PCR reads through MiXCR, listing each CDR3 protein once. The profile covers 95,000 to 150,000 distinct CDR3 sequences, with 96% appearing a single time and less than 0.15% taken by the ten largest. Sequencing of TCR beta was undertaken in CD8+ and CD4+ T cells derived from blood. The sequence came from a human donor with Susac syndrome. Sequenced: CD4+ T cells from PBMCs.

CDR3 nucleotides: TGTGCCAGCAGTTACTCGTTTACTAGTCCGGAGACCCAGTACTTC. Its protein is CASSYSFTSPETQYF. The chain combines TRBV6-5 with TRBJ2-5; tentative D call: TRBD2 (5 bases). The germline V and J ends were trimmed by 0 bases and 5 bases, with 13 bases remaining between them. Looked up from germline, CDR1 is MNHEY and CDR2 is SVGAGI. CDR3 length equals 15 residues.